This T cell receptor beta chain was profiled in a study of blood T cell repertoires in COVID-19. Original handling: Amplifying reference gene primers gave estimates of nucleated cell counts. Profiling relied on immunoSEQ multiplex PCR, and the TCRdb table lists in-frame clones only, not all of them. V, J and clone size were drawn from that table, and D and trimming were deduced from the DNA. The sample carries about 77,000 clones, less than 85% recorded once. In germline, CDR1 is SGDLS, CDR2 YYNGEE. The CDR3 spans 16 residues. Trimming cost V 0 bases and J 0 bases, with 10 bases left between them. This TCR came from a woman between 70 and 85 years old with acute or convalescent COVID-19. The chain uses TRBV9 and TRBJ1-3, with D uncertain. What was sequenced was peripheral blood. CDR3 sequence reads: CASSVGDGSSGNTIYF. Here the CDR3 DNA reads TGTGCCAGCAGCGTAGGGGATGGGAGCTCTGGAAACACCATATATTTT. Together with reference TRBV9 and TRBJ1-3, the CDR3 gives the full variable domain: DSGVTQTPKHLITATGQRVTLRCSPRSGDLSVYWYQQSLDQGLQFLIQYYNGEERAKGNILERFSAQQFPDLHSELNLSSLELGDSALYFCASSVGDGSSGNTIYFGEGSWLTVV.